Listed below are T cell receptor beta chains from one sample, sequenced in a study of T cells in Graves' hyperthyroidism and ophthalmopathy. TCRdb ran MiXCR on the multiplex PCR reads and lists one entry per CDR3 protein. Among a few hundred thousand distinct CDR3 sequences listed, around a fifth were seen once. Sequencing input: blood. The source is a woman in her seventies with Graves' ophthalmopathy. CDR3s include the opening cysteine and the closing phenylalanine or tryptophan. The order of the fields is clone size, D gene, J gene, V gene, CDR3 protein, CDR3 DNA. The D gene is left open where the match is weak. Where a row states a size, it is once, few, many or the class of an expanded clone; other rows omit it.

clone size: many; D gene: TRBD2; J gene: TRBJ2-1; V gene: TRBV7-3; CDR3 protein: CASSQTSGSYNEQFF; CDR3 DNA: TGTGCCAGCAGCCAGACTAGCGGGAGCTACAATGAGCAGTTCTTC
clone size: few; D gene: -; J gene: TRBJ2-7; V gene: TRBV29-1; CDR3 protein: CSVVAGFNEQYF; CDR3 DNA: TGCAGCGTTGTGGCAGGGTTTAACGAGCAGTACTTC
clone size: many; D gene: -; J gene: TRBJ2-1; V gene: TRBV11-2; CDR3 protein: CASSRDGGVEFF; CDR3 DNA: TGTGCCAGCAGCCGGGACGGGGGAGTGGAGTTCTTC
clone size: -; D gene: -; J gene: TRBJ2-7; V gene: TRBV15; CDR3 protein: CATSRDRGEGYAYEQYF; CDR3 DNA: TGTGCCACCAGCAGAGATAGGGGAGAGGGATACGCCTACGAGCAGTACTTC
clone size: few; D gene: -; J gene: TRBJ2-3; V gene: TRBV5-1; CDR3 protein: CASSLGDGWSSTDTQYF; CDR3 DNA: TGCGCCAGCAGCTTGGGCGACGGATGGTCTAGCACAGATACGCAGTATTTT
clone size: many; D gene: -; J gene: TRBJ1-2; V gene: TRBV15; CDR3 protein: CATSISHYGYTF; CDR3 DNA: TGTGCCACCAGCATAAGTCACTATGGCTACACCTTC
clone size: -; D gene: TRBD1; J gene: TRBJ2-1; V gene: TRBV11-2; CDR3 protein: CASSTRDRGNEQFF; CDR3 DNA: TGTGCCAGCAGCACCCGGGACAGGGGGAATGAGCAGTTCTTC
clone size: -; D gene: -; J gene: TRBJ1-2; V gene: TRBV6-1; CDR3 protein: CASNSRGVYGYTF; CDR3 DNA: TGTGCCAGCAACTCCAGGGGCGTCTATGGCTACACCTTC
clone size: -; D gene: -; J gene: TRBJ2-5; V gene: TRBV28; CDR3 protein: CASGPDVPGTQYF; CDR3 DNA: TGTGCCAGCGGACCAGACGTTCCGGGGACCCAGTACTTC
clone size: -; D gene: TRBD1; J gene: TRBJ1-1; V gene: TRBV4-1; CDR3 protein: CASSQDQGGDGFF; CDR3 DNA: TGCGCCAGCAGCCAAGATCAAGGGGGCGACGGTTTCTTT
clone size: -; D gene: TRBD1; J gene: TRBJ1-1; V gene: TRBV6-1; CDR3 protein: CASRSGTGALYTEAFF; CDR3 DNA: TGTGCCAGCAGGAGCGGGACAGGGGCCCTTTACACTGAAGCTTTCTTT
clone size: -; D gene: -; J gene: TRBJ1-6; V gene: TRBV11-2; CDR3 protein: CASSLDGRASNTLHF; CDR3 DNA: TGTGCCAGCAGCTTAGACGGCAGGGCATCAAATACCCTCCACTTT
clone size: many; D gene: -; J gene: TRBJ1-5; V gene: TRBV6-1; CDR3 protein: CASSEGGVAQPQHF; CDR3 DNA: TGTGCCAGCAGTGAAGGCGGGGTGGCTCAGCCCCAGCATTTT